These T cell receptor beta chains were read from a single sample in a study of cytomegalovirus exposure and HLA in healthy donors. The assay was immunoSEQ multiplex PCR, and TCRdb's table has in-frame clones only and misses some. The sample lists over 120,000 clones, around 80% seen once, with roughly 10% in the top ten. The material sequenced was PBMCs. Every receptor here comes from a woman aged 55-69 years in good health and CMV-seropositive. CDR3s include the opening cysteine and the closing phenylalanine or tryptophan. A D gene is named only where the DNA matches it firmly. The size field is filled for only some rows; it gives once, few, many or a size class.

.	TRBV5-4	.	13	TRBJ1-1	CASSPRGNTEAFF	TGTGCCAGCAGCCCGCGGGGGAACACTGAAGCTTTCTTT
.	TRBV28	.	15	TRBJ1-4	CASTLTARRGEKLFF	TGTGCCAGCACCCTAACCGCGAGACGCGGTGAAAAACTGTTTTTT
.	TRBV4-1	.	14	TRBJ2-7	CASSSGLSPYEQYF	TGCGCCAGCAGCTCGGGACTGTCCCCCTACGAGCAGTACTTC
.	TRBV6-5	.	15	TRBJ2-1	CASSYTVTGPGEQFF	TGTGCCAGCAGTTACACGGTTACAGGCCCCGGTGAGCAGTTCTTC
TRBD2	TRBV9	.	14	TRBJ2-3	CASSVELAGDTQYF	TGTGCCAGCAGCGTAGAACTAGCGGGAGATACGCAGTATTTT
TRBD1	TRBV19	few	15	TRBJ1-4	CASRPIDRGNEKLFF	TGTGCCAGTAGACCAATTGACAGGGGGAATGAAAAACTGTTTTTT
.	TRBV27	.	15	TRBJ2-7	CASSPRRHTSYEQYF	TGTGCCAGCAGCCCCCGACGACACACCTCCTACGAGCAGTACTTC
.	TRBV19	once	15	TRBJ2-3	CASSRQGLEGDTQYF	TGTGCCAGTAGTAGGCAGGGACTCGAGGGGGATACGCAGTATTTT
TRBD2	TRBV6-4	.	16	TRBJ2-1	CASREEREETYNEQFF	TGTGCCAGCAGGGAGGAGCGGGAGGAGACCTACAATGAGCAGTTCTTC
TRBD1	TRBV29-1	.	16	TRBJ2-1	CSVRGQRDREYNEQFF	TGCAGCGTAAGAGGACAACGGGACAGGGAATACAATGAGCAGTTCTTC
TRBD2	TRBV28	.	14	TRBJ2-1	CASSLAGGRYEQFF	TGTGCCAGCAGCTTAGCGGGAGGGCGGTATGAGCAGTTCTTC
TRBD2	TRBV2	.	15	TRBJ2-1	CASSPGLAGYNEQFF	TGTGCCAGCAGCCCAGGACTAGCGGGGTACAATGAGCAGTTCTTC
TRBD2	TRBV6-5	.	14	TRBJ2-7	CASSRLAGAYEQYF	TGTGCCAGCAGTCGCCTAGCGGGAGCCTACGAGCAGTACTTC
TRBD1	TRBV27	.	16	TRBJ2-2	CASSLQRDRGPGELFF	TGTGCCAGCAGTTTACAAAGGGACAGGGGGCCCGGGGAGCTGTTTTTT
.	TRBV5-4	.	13	TRBJ1-1	CASSLPGIPEAFF	TGTGCCAGCAGCTTGCCAGGAATCCCTGAAGCTTTCTTT
TRBD1	TRBV30	.	11	TRBJ2-7	CAWRDRGEQYF	TGTGCCTGGAGGGACAGGGGGGAGCAGTACTTC
TRBD2	TRBV5-6	.	13	TRBJ2-1	CASSPGGPYEQFF	TGTGCCAGCTCGCCGGGAGGGCCCTATGAGCAGTTCTTC
TRBD2	TRBV4-1	.	16	TRBJ2-7	CASSQDLREGSYEQYF	TGCGCCAGCAGCCAAGATCTACGGGAGGGGTCCTACGAGCAGTACTTC
.	TRBV19	.	15	TRBJ1-3	CASAPTGISGNTIYF	TGTGCCAGTGCCCCCACAGGGATCTCTGGAAACACCATATATTTT
TRBD1	TRBV9	.	13	TRBJ1-2	CASSVDTGVGYTF	TGTGCCAGCAGCGTAGATACAGGGGTTGGCTACACCTTC
.	TRBV7-9	.	16	TRBJ1-2	CASSPIFADGGYGYTF	TGTGCCAGCAGCCCCATCTTCGCGGACGGAGGCTATGGCTACACCTTC
TRBD2	TRBV27	.	15	TRBJ2-2	CASSPIREGTGELFF	TGTGCCAGCAGTCCTATCAGGGAGGGCACCGGGGAGCTGTTTTTT
.	TRBV9	.	14	TRBJ2-2	CASSVQQGSGELFF	TGTGCCAGCAGCGTCCAACAGGGCTCCGGGGAGCTGTTTTTT
.	TRBV29-1	.	13	TRBJ1-1	CSVVGDMNTEAFF	TGCAGCGTAGTTGGGGACATGAACACTGAAGCTTTCTTT
TRBD2	TRBV2	few	17	TRBJ2-2	CASRPSGRAGGTGELFF	TGTGCCTCACGGCCTAGCGGGAGGGCGGGTGGCACCGGGGAGCTGTTTTTT
TRBD2	TRBV27	once	18	TRBJ2-7	CASSLQGLAGVVGYEQYF	TGTGCCAGCAGTTTACAGGGACTAGCGGGAGTTGTTGGTTACGAGCAGTACTTC
TRBD1	TRBV7-2	.	16	TRBJ1-4	CASSLARQGVGEKLFF	TGTGCCAGCAGCTTAGCTAGGCAGGGGGTTGGTGAAAAACTGTTTTTT
.	TRBV5-1	.	15	TRBJ2-1	CASSQRASHVDEQFF	TGCGCCAGCAGCCAGCGCGCAAGCCATGTGGATGAGCAGTTCTTC
TRBD1	TRBV9	.	14	TRBJ2-7	CASSPWDSTYEQYF	TGTGCCAGCAGCCCCTGGGACAGCACCTACGAGCAGTACTTC
.	TRBV7-6	.	13	TRBJ2-3	CASSLGETDTQYF	TGTGCCAGCAGCTTGGGCGAAACCGATACGCAGTATTTT
TRBD1	TRBV5-1	.	17	TRBJ1-1	CASSLSGQALVGTEAFF	TGCGCCAGCAGCTTGTCGGGACAGGCCTTAGTGGGGACTGAAGCTTTCTTT
TRBD2	TRBV27	.	18	TRBJ2-5	CASSLFGPSGRARETQYF	TGTGCCAGCAGTTTATTTGGCCCTAGCGGGAGGGCCAGAGAGACCCAGTACTTC
.	TRBV7-2	.	14	TRBJ1-2	CASSLVGQDYGYTF	TGTGCCAGCAGCTTAGTTGGGCAGGACTATGGCTACACCTTC
TRBD1	TRBV10-3	once	15	TRBJ2-2	CAISSTGQNTGELFF	TGTGCCATCAGCTCGACAGGGCAAAACACCGGGGAGCTGTTTTTT
.	TRBV27	.	13	TRBJ2-1	CASKTGSYNEQFF	TGTGCCAGCAAGACAGGATCCTACAATGAGCAGTTCTTC
.	TRBV29-1	once	15	TRBJ2-1	CSVRPVGSSYNEQFF	TGCAGCGTACGCCCCGTGGGGAGCTCCTACAATGAGCAGTTCTTC
TRBD1	TRBV18	.	14	TRBJ1-5	CASSPTGASQPQHF	TGTGCCAGCTCACCGACAGGGGCGTCACAGCCCCAGCATTTT
.	TRBV6-5	.	15	TRBJ1-2	CASSLSGISNYGYTF	TGTGCCAGCAGCCTGTCAGGCATTTCTAACTATGGCTACACCTTC
TRBD2	TRBV14	.	14	TRBJ2-7	CASSPAGRAYEQYF	TGTGCCAGCAGCCCTGCCGGGAGGGCCTACGAGCAGTACTTC
.	TRBV7-6	.	12	TRBJ2-2	CASSPGAGELFF	TGTGCCAGCAGCCCGGGAGCCGGGGAGCTGTTTTTT
.	TRBV19	.	16	TRBJ2-5	CASSMIGGQSGETQYF	TGTGCCAGTAGTATGATAGGGGGACAATCGGGAGAGACCCAGTACTTC
TRBD2	TRBV28	.	16	TRBJ2-1	CASSLYGTSGRDEQFF	TGTGCCAGCAGTTTATACGGGACTAGCGGGAGGGACGAGCAGTTCTTC
.	TRBV7-3	.	13	TRBJ2-7	CASSPPGGGEQYF	TGTGCCAGCAGCCCTCCCGGGGGAGGCGAGCAGTACTTC
.	TRBV18	.	13	TRBJ2-3	CASSQSSDDTQYF	TGTGCCAGCTCACAGTCTAGCGATGATACGCAGTATTTT
.	TRBV10-3	few	14	TRBJ2-7	CAISENRGAYEQYF	TGTGCCATCAGTGAGAATCGGGGAGCCTACGAGCAGTACTTC
.	TRBV4-2	.	15	TRBJ1-5	CASSQPGEKNQPQHF	TGTGCCAGCAGCCAACCAGGTGAAAAAAATCAGCCCCAGCATTTT
TRBD2	TRBV5-1	few	16	TRBJ2-2	CASSLNREVSTGELFF	TGCGCCAGCAGCTTAAACCGGGAGGTATCCACCGGGGAGCTGTTTTTT
TRBD1	TRBV25-1	.	12	TRBJ2-7	CASRTGGSEQYF	TGTGCCAGCCGCACAGGGGGTAGCGAGCAGTACTTC
.	TRBV2	once	11	TRBJ2-5	CASRRQETQYF	TGTGCCAGCAGGCGCCAAGAGACCCAGTACTTC
TRBD1	TRBV5-8	.	16	TRBJ2-7	CASSTLSRDSAYEQYF	TGTGCCAGCAGCACCTTAAGCCGGGACAGTGCCTACGAGCAGTACTTC
TRBD1	TRBV6-1	.	15	TRBJ2-3	CASSEIGQGAGTQYF	TGTGCCAGCAGTGAAATAGGACAGGGGGCTGGGACGCAGTATTTT